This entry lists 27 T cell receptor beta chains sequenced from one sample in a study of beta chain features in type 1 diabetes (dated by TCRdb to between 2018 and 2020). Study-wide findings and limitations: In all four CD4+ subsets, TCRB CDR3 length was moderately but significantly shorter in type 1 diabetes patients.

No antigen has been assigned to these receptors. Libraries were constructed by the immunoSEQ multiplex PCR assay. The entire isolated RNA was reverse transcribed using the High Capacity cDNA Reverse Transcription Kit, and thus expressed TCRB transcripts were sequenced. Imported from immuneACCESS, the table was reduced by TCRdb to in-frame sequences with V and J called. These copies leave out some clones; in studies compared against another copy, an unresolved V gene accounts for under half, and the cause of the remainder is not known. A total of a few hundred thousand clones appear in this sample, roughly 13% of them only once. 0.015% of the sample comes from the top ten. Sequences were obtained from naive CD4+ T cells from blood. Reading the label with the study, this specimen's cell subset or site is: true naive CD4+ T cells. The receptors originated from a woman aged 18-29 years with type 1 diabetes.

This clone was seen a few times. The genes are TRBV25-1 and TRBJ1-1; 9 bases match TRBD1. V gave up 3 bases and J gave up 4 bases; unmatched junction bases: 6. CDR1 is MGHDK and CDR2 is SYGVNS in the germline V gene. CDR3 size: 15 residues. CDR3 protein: CASSDLPGQGTEAFF. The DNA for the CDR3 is TGTGCCAGCAGTGACCTACCGGGACAGGGCACTGAAGCTTTCTTT.

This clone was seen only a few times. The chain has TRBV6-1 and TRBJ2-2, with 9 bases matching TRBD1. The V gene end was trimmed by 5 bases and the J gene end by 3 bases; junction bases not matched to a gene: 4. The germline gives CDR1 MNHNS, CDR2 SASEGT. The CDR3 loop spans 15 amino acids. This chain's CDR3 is CASSPGQGYTGELFF. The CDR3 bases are TGTGCCAGCAGTCCGGGACAGGGATACACCGGGGAGCTGTTTTTT.

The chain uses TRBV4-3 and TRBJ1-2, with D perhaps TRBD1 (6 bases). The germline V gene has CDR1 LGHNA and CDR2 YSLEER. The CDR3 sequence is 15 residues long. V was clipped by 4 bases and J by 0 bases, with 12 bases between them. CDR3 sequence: CASSPRGGSNYGYTF. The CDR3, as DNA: TGCGCCAGCAGCCCAAGGGGGGGATCTAACTATGGCTACACCTTC.

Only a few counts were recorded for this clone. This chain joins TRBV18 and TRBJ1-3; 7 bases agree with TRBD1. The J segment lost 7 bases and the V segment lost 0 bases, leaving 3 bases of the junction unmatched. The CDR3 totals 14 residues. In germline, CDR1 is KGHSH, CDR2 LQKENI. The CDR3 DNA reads TGTGCCAGCTCACCACCTAGCAGGGGGAACACCATATATTTT. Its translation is CASSPPSRGNTIYF.

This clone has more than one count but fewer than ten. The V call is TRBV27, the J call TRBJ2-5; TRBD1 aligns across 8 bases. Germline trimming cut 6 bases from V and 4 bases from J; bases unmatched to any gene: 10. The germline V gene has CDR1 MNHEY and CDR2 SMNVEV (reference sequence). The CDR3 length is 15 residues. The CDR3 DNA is TGTGCCAGCAGGCCCAGGGACAGGTTGATAGAGACCCAGTACTTC. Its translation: CASRPRDRLIETQYF.

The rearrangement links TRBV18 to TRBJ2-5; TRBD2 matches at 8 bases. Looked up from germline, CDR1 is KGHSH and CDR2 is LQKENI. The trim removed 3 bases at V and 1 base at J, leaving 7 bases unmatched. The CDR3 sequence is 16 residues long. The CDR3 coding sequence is TGTGCCAGCTCACCCCTCCTAGCGGGCGCCCAAGAGACCCAGTACTTC. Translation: CASSPLLAGAQETQYF. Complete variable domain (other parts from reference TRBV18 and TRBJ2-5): NAGVMQNPRHLVRRRGQEARLRCSPMKGHSHVYWYRQLPEEGLKFMVYLQKENIIDESGMPKERFSAEFPKEGPSILRIQQVVRGDSAAYFCASSPLLAGAQETQYFGPGTRLLVL.

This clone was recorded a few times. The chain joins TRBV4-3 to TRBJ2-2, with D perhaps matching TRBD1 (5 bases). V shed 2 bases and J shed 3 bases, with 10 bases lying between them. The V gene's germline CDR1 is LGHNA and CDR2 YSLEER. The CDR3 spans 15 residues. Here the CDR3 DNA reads TGCGCCAGCAGCCAAATAAGGGGATACACCGGGGAGCTGTTTTTT. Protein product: CASSQIRGYTGELFF.

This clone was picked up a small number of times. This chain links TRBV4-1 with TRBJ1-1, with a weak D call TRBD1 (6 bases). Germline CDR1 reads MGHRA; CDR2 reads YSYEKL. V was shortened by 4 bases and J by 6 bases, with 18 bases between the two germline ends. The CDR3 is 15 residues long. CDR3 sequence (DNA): TGCGCCAGCAGCCTCCTAGGTTTGGGGGCGGCTGAAGCTTTCTTT. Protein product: CASSLLGLGAAEAFF.

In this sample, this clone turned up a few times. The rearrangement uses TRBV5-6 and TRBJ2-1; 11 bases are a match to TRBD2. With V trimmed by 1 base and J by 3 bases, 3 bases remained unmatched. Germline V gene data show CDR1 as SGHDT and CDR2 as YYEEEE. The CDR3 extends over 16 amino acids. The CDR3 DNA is TGTGCCAGCAGCTTGAAGACTAGCGGGGACTACAATGAGCAGTTCTTC. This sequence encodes CASSLKTSGDYNEQFF. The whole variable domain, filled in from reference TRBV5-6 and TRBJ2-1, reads DAGVTQSPTHLIKTRGQQVTLRCSPKSGHDTVSWYQQALGQGPQFIFQYYEEEERQRGNFPDRFSGHQFPNYSSELNVNALLLGDSALYLCASSLKTSGDYNEQFFGPGTRLTVL.

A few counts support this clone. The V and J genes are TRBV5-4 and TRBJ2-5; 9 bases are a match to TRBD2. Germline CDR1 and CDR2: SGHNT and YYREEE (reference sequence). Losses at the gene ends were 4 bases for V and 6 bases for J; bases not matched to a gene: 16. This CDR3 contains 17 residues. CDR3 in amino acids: CASSSGGSGSYVQTQYF. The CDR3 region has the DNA TGTGCCAGCAGCAGTGGGGGTAGCGGGAGTTACGTACAGACCCAGTACTTC.

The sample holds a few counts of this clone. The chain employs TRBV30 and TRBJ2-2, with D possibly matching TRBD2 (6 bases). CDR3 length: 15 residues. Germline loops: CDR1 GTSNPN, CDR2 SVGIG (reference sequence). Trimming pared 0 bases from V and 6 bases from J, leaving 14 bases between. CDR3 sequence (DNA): TGTGCCTGGAGTGTCGGGGGAACCAACGCCGGGGAGCTGTTTTTT. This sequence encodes CAWSVGGTNAGELFF. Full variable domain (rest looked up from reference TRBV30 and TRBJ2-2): SQTIHQWPATLVQPVGSPLSLECTVEGTSNPNLYWYRQAAGRGLQLLFYSVGIGQISSEVPQNLSASRPQDRQFILSSKKLLLSDSGFYLCAWSVGGTNAGELFFGEGSRLTVL.

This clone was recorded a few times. The CDR3 DNA is TGTGCCAGCTCACCGCCCGGCGGGGCAGATACGCAGTATTTT. It codes for CASSPPGGADTQYF. This sequence joins TRBV18 and TRBJ2-3; a possible D gene is TRBD2 (6 bases). The V gene's germline CDR1 is KGHSH and CDR2 LQKENI. CDR3 length equals 14 residues. V was pared by 3 bases and J by 4 bases, with 11 bases between.

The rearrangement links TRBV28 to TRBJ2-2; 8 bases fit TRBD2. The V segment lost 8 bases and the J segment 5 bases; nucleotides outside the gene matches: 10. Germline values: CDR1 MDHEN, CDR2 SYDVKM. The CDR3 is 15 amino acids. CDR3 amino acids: CASGGGTRVTGELFF. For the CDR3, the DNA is TGTGCCAGCGGCGGCGGGACTAGAGTAACCGGGGAGCTGTTTTTT. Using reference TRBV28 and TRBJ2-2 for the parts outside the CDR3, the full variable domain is DVKVTQSSRYLVKRTGEKVFLECVQDMDHENMFWYRQDPGLGLRLIYFSYDVKMKEKGDIPEGYSVSREKKERFSLILESASTNQTSMYLCASGGGTRVTGELFFGEGSRLTVL.

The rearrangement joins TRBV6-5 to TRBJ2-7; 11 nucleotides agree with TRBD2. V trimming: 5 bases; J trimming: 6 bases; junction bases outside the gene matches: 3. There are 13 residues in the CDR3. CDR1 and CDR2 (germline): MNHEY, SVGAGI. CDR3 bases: TGTGCCAGCAGTCTAGCGGGAGGACGCGAGCAGTACTTC. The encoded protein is CASSLAGGREQYF.

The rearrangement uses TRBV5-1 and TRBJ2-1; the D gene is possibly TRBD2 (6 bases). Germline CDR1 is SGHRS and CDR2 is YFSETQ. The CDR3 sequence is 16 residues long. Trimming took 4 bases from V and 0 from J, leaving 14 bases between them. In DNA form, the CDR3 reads TGCGCCAGCAGCCCCACGACCGGGAGCTCCTACAATGAGCAGTTCTTC. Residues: CASSPTTGSSYNEQFF.

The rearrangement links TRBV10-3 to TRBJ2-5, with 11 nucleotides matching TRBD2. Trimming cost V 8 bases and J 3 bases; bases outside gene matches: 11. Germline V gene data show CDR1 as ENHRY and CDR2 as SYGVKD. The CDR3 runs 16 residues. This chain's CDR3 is CAIRPTSGGFEETQYF. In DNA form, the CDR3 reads TGTGCCATCCGTCCTACTAGCGGGGGATTCGAAGAGACCCAGTACTTC.

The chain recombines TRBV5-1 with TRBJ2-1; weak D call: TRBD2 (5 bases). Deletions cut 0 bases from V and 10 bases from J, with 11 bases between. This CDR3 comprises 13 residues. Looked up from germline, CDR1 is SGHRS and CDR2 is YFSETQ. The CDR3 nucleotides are TGCGCCAGCAGCTTGGAGGAGAGAGGGGAGCAGTTCTTC. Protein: CASSLEERGEQFF. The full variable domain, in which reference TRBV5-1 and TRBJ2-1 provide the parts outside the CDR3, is KAGVTQTPRYLIKTRGQQVTLSCSPISGHRSVSWYQQTPGQGLQFLFEYFSETQRNKGNFPGRFSGRQFSNSRSEMNVSTLELGDSALYLCASSLEERGEQFFGPGTRLTVL.

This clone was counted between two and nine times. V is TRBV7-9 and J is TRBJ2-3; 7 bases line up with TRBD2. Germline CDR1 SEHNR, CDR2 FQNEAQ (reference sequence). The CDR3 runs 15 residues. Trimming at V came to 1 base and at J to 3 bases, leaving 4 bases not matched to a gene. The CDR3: CASSLGLAVTDTQYF. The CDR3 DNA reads TGTGCCAGCAGCTTAGGACTAGCTGTGACAGATACGCAGTATTTT.

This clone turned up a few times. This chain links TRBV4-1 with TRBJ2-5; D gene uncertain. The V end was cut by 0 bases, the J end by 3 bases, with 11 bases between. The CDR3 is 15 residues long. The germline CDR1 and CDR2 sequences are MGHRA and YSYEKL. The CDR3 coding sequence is TGCGCCAGCAGCCAAGATGGGCAAATAAAAGAGACCCAGTACTTC. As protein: CASSQDGQIKETQYF.

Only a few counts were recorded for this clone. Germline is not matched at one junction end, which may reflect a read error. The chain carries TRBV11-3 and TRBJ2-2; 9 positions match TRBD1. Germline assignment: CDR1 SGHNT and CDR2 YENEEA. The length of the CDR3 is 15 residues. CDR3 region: CASSIDRGYTGELFF. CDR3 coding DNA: TGTGCCAGCAGCATAGACAGGGGGTACACCGGGGAGCTGTTTTTT.

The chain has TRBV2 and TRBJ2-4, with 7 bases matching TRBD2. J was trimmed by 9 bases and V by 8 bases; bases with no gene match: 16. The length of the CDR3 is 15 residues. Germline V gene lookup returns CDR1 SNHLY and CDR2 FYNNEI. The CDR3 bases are TGTGCCAGCCTCATTTCTAGCGGTGGGGCGGGCATTCAGTACTTC. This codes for CASLISSGGAGIQYF.

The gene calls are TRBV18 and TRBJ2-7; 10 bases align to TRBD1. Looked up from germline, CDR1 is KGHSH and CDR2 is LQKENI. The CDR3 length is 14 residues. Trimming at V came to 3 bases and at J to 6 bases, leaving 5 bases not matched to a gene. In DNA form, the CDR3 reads TGTGCCAGCTCACCCGGGACAGGGGTAGTCGAGCAGTACTTC. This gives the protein CASSPGTGVVEQYF.

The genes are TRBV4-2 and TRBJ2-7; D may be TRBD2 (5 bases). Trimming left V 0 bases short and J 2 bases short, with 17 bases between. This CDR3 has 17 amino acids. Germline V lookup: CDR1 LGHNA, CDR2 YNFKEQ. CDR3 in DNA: TGTGCCAGCAGCCAAGATGCGGGCCAAGGTTTAACCTACGAGCAGTACTTC. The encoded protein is CASSQDAGQGLTYEQYF.

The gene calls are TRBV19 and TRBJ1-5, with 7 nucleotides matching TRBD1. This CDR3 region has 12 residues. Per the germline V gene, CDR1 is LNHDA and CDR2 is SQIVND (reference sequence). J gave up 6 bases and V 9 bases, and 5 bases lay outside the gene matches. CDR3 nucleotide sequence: TGTGCCAGCCAGGGGGGTTTTCAGCCCCAGCATTTT. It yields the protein CASQGGFQPQHF.

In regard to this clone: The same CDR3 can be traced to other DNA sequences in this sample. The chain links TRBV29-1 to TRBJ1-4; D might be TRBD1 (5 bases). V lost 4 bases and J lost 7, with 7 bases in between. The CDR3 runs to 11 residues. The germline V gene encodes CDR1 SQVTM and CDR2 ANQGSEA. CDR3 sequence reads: CSVGDSEKLFF. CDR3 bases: TGCAGCGTTGGTGACAGTGAAAAACTGTTTTTT.

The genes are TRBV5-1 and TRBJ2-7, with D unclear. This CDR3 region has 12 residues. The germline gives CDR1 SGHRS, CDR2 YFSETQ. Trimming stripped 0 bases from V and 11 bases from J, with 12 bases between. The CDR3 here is CASSLDLQVEYF. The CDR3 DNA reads TGCGCCAGCAGCTTGGATCTTCAGGTTGAGTACTTC.

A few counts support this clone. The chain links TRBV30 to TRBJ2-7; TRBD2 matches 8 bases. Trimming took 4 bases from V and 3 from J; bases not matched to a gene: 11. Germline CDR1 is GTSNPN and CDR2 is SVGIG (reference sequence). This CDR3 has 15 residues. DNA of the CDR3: TGTGCCTGGACCAAGCCGGGGGGGGAAATCTACGAGCAGTACTTC. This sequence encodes CAWTKPGGEIYEQYF.